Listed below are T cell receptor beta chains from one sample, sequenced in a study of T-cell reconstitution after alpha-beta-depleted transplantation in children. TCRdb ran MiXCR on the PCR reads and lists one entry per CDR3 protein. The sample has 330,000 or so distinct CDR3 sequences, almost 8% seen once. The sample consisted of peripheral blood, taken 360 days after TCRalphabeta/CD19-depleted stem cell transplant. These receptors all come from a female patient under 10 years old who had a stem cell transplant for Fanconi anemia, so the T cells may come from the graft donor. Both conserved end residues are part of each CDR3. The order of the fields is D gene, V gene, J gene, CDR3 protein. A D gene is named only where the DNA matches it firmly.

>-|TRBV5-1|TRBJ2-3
CASSWRVSTDTQYF
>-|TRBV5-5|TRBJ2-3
CASSLMNGDRYTDSQYF
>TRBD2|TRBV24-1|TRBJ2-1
CATSDAGTRSYNEQFF
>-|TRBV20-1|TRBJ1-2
CSARQGYTF
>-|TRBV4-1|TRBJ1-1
CASSQPSLNTEAFF
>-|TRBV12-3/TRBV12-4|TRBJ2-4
CASSSGPTGIQYF
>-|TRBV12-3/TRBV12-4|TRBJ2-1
CASSPDNEQFF
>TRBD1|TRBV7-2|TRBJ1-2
CASALGRGRHYGYTF
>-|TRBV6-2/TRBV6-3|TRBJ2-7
CASSYLPPVKEQYF
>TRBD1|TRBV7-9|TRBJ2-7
CASTKLTGGEQYF
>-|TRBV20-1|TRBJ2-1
CSASRDPNSNEQFF
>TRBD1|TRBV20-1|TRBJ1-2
CSARVDRDRSQPFYGYTF
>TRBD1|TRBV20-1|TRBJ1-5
CSASRSRGGQPQHF
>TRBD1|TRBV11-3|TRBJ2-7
CASSPGGGTGLNEQYF
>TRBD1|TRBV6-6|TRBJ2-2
CASRNRGAGELFF
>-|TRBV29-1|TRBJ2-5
CSVGRPYQETQYF
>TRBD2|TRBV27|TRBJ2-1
CASSRRPGLATNEQFF
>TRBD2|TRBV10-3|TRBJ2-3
CAISRGGGPTDTQYF
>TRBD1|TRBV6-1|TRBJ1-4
CASSVRPGQVNEKLFF
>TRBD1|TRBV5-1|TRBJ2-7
CASSMTGFYEQYF
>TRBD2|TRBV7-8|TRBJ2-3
CASSLIRRRLALSTDTQYF
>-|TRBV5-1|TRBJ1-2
CASSLGQGPEDYGYTF
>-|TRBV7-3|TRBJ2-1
CATKRPGQGNEQFF
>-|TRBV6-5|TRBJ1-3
CASRRQALSGNTIYF
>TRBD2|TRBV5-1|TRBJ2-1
CASSLPSGGPKNEQFF
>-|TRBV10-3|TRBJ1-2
CAISEATISYGYTF
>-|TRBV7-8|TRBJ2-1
CASSFYTSSSYNEQFF
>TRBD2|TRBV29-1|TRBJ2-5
CSALLAGDRETQYF
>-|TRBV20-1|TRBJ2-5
CSASKGQGETQYF
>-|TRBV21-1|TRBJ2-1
CASSKGNRGHNEQFF
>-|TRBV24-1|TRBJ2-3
CATKAGDTDTQYF
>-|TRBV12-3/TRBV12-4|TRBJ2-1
CASSLEEGFHNEQFF
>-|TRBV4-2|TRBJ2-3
CASSQTTSNTQYF
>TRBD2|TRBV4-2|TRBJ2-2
CASSQLLLAGGVNTGELFF
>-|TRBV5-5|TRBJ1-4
CASSQGTEKLFF
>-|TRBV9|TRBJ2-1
CASSAPPDSGLSYNEQFF
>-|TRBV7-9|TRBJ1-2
CASSLTGSGYTF
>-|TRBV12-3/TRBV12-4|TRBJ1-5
CASRPGVYNQPQHF
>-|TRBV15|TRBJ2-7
CATSRVIGSLRGDEQYF
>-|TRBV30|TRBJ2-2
CAWSVNKAGELFF
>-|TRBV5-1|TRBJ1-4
CASSPGTAGNEKLFF
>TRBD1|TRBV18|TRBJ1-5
CASSQGQVPLGSNQPQHF
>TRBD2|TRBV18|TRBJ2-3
CASSPKTSGGTTDTQYF
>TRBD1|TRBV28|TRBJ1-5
CASRTGGNQPQHF
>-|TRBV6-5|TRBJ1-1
CASSYSILLSEAFF
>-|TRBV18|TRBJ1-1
CASSPDLHTEAFF
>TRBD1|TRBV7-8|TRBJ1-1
CASSSDRDYTEAFF
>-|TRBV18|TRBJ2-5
CASSPLSVQTQYF
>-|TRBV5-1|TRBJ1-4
CASSLSWVDEKLFF
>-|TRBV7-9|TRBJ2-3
CASSPGGNTDTQYF
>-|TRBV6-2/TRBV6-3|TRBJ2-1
CASSYGVGQHEQFF
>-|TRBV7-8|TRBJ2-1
CASSLESINEQFF
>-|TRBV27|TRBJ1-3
CASSYDSSGNTIYF
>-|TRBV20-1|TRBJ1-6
CSARVVGTNSPLHF